This TCR beta chain emerged from a study of blood T cell repertoires in COVID-19. Here immunoSEQ multiplex PCR was the method, and the copy in TCRdb shows in-frame clones only, minus some. This sample has some 190,000 clones; around 76% occur once, and the top ten carry approximately 8%. The Seattle site enrolled patients during active infection and followed them longitudinally. Trimming shortened V by 4 bases and J by 1 base, and 7 bases separated the two germline ends. Germline V gene sequence: CDR1 MGHDK, CDR2 SYGVNS. This CDR3 spans 13 amino acids. This sequence originates from a woman aged 60-70 years with COVID-19, enrolled during active disease. What was sequenced was peripheral blood. The chain uses TRBV25-1 and TRBJ1-1; D is unresolved. CDR3 sequence reads: CASSVKQNTEAFF. DNA for the CDR3: TGTGCCAGCAGTGTCAAACAGAACACTGAAGCTTTCTTT.